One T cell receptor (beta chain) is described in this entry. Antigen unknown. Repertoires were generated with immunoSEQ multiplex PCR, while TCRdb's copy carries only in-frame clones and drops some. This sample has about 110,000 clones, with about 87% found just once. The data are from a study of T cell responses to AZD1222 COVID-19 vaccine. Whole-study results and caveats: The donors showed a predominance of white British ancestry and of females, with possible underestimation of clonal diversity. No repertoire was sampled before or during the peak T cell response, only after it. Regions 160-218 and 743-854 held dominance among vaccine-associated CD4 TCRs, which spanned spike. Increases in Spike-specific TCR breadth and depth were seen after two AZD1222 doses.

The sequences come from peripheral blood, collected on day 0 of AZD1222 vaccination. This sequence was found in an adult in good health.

CDR3 loop: CAWKASATNNEQFF. CDR3 nucleotides: TGTGCCTGGAAGGCTAGCGCAACAAACAATGAGCAGTTCTTC. The chain employs TRBV30 and TRBJ2-1; TRBD2 is a possible D gene (6 bases). V lost 4 bases and J lost 5, with 15 bases in between. CDR1 and CDR2 from the germline V gene are GTSNPN and SVGIG (reference sequence). This CDR3 is 14 amino acids long.